This paragraph reports one T cell receptor (beta chain). Trimming pared 8 bases from V and 1 base from J, leaving 13 bases between. Germline V gene data show CDR1 as LNHDA and CDR2 as SQIVND (reference sequence). The CDR3 spans 14 residues. The sample comes from a study of blood T cell repertoires in COVID-19. Background on the study: The study drew acute and convalescent COVID-19 samples from the United States, Italy and Spain. Sample material is recorded as cDNA or gDNA derived from T cells, B-cell-depleted T cells, or PBMCs.

Sequenced by immunoSEQ multiplex PCR; TCRdb stores in-frame clones only, minus some. There are 250,000 to 350,000 clones in the sample; roughly 84% occur only once, and about 1.5% lies in the top ten. V is TRBV19 and J is TRBJ2-3; D is perhaps TRBD2 (7 bases). Sequencing used peripheral blood. The TCR comes from a human donor with COVID-19, enrolled during active disease. The donor label of this sample is uncertain. The CDR3 loop is CASEEGGGTDTQYF. In nucleotides, the CDR3 is TGTGCCAGTGAAGAGGGGGGGGGCACAGATACGCAGTATTTT.